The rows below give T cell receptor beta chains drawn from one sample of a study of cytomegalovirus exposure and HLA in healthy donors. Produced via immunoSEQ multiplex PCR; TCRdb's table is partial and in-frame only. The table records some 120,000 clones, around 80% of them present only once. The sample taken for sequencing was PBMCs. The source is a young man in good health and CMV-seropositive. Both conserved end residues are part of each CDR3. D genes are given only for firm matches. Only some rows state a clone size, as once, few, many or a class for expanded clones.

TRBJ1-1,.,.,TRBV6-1,TGTGCCAGCAGGGGGGGAAGCCCGGGTGCTGAAGCTTTCTTT,CASRGGSPGAEAFF
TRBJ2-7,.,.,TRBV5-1,TGCGCCAGCAGCTTGGAGATAGGGGCCTACGAGCAGTACTTC,CASSLEIGAYEQYF
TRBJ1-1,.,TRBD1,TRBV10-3,TGTGCCATCAGTGACTTCGACAGGGATGACACTGAAGCTTTCTTT,CAISDFDRDDTEAFF
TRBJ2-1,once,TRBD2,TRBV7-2,TGTGCCAGCAGCGGAATAGGACTAGCGAACAATGAGCAGTTCTTC,CASSGIGLANNEQFF
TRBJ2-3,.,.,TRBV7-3,TGTGCCAGCAGCGCCAGACTGATAACGGATACGCAGTATTTT,CASSARLITDTQYF
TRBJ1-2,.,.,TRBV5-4,TGTGCCAGCAGCTTAGAGGGAGCATGGTCTTACTATGGCTACACCTTC,CASSLEGAWSYYGYTF
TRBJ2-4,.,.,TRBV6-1,TGTGCCAGCAGTGAGCAGGGGGAGGACAAAAACATTCAGTACTTC,CASSEQGEDKNIQYF
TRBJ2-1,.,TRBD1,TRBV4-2,TGTGCCAGCAGCCAAACAGGGGGCGAGGTAGTCGATGAGCAGTTCTTC,CASSQTGGEVVDEQFF
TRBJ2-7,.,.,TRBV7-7,TGTGCTAGCAGCGCTCAGGGGTTCTACGAGCAGTACTTC,CASSAQGFYEQYF
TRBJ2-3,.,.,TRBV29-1,TGCAGCGGCTACGGCGCTCGAGGTACAGATACGCAGTATTTT,CSGYGARGTDTQYF
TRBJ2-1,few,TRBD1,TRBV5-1,TGCGCCAGCAGCTTAGGCGGGACAGGAATTAACAATGAGCAGTTCTTC,CASSLGGTGINNEQFF
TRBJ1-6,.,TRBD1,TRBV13,TGTGCCAGCAGCTTAAGTCTCGTCAGGGGGAATTCACCCCTCCACTTT,CASSLSLVRGNSPLHF
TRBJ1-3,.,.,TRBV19,TGTGCCAGTAGTATTTATGGCAGGGCCTCTGGAAACACCATATATTTT,CASSIYGRASGNTIYF
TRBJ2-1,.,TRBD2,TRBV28,TGTGCCAGCAGTTTTATCATCGCGGGAGTGCACAATGAGCAGTTCTTC,CASSFIIAGVHNEQFF
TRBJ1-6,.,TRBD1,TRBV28,TGTGCCAGCAGTCCCGCGACAGGGGGTAATTCACCCCTCCACTTT,CASSPATGGNSPLHF
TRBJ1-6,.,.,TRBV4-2,TGTGCCAGCAGCCAAGATCCGGGTAGCTCCTATAATTCACCCCTCCACTTT,CASSQDPGSSYNSPLHF
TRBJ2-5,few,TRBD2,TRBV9,TGTGCCAGCAGCGCGACTAGCGGCATCGGGACCCAGTACTTC,CASSATSGIGTQYF
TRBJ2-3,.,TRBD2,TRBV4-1,TGCGCCAGCAGCCTTGGACTAGCGGGACACACAGATACGCAGTATTTT,CASSLGLAGHTDTQYF
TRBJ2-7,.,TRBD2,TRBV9,TGTGCCAGCAGCGCGCCGGGACTACATTTCTACGAGCAGTACTTC,CASSAPGLHFYEQYF
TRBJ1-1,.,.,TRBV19,TGTGCCAGTAGTATTCGGGTGGACACTGAAGCTTTCTTT,CASSIRVDTEAFF
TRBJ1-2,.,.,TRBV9,TGTGCCAGCAGCCCGCCCCAGGGACTCTATGGCTACACCTTC,CASSPPQGLYGYTF
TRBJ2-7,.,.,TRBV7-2,TGTGCCAGCAGCCGCTCCTACGAGCAGTACTTC,CASSRSYEQYF
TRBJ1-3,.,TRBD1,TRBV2,TGTGCCAGCACGTCTACAGGGGGCCTTAGCTCTGGAAACACCATATATTTT,CASTSTGGLSSGNTIYF
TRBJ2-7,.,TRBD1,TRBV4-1,TGCGCCAGCAGCCGGGGGACAGGGGACTACGAGCAGTACTTC,CASSRGTGDYEQYF
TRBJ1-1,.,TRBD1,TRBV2,TGTGCCAGCAGTAGGGGGCGTTTGAACACTGAAGCTTTCTTT,CASSRGRLNTEAFF
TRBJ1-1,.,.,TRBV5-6,TGTGCCAGCAGCTGGGGCCCGATGGATGGGACTGAAGCTTTCTTT,CASSWGPMDGTEAFF
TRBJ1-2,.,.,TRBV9,TGTGCCAGCAGCCCACGGGGAGGGGGGTCATCCTATGGCTACACCTTC,CASSPRGGGSSYGYTF
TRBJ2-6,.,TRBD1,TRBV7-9,TGTGCCAGCAGCTTAAACAGGGGAACTGGGGCCAACGGCCTGACTTTC,CASSLNRGTGANGLTF
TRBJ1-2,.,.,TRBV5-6,TGTGCCAGCAGCTTGATCTTGGCAGCCCGAGGGCGAGGCTACACCTTC,CASSLILAARGRGYTF
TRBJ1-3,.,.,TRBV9,TGTGCCAGCAGCGTTCCAGGGGCTGGAAACACCATATATTTT,CASSVPGAGNTIYF
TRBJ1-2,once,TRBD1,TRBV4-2,TGTGCCAGCAGCCAAGATCTCCGGACAGGCTCTAACTATGGCTACACCTTC,CASSQDLRTGSNYGYTF
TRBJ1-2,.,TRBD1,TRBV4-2,TGTGCCAGCAGCCAGGGGACAGACCACTATGGCTACACCTTC,CASSQGTDHYGYTF
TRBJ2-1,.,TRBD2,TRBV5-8,TGTGCCAGCAGCTTGGCACTAGCGGGGGCGAATGAGCAGTTCTTC,CASSLALAGANEQFF
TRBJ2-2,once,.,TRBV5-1,TGCGCCAGCAGCTTGGTTCTGAGGAGGGCCGAAGGGGAGCTGTTTTTT,CASSLVLRRAEGELFF
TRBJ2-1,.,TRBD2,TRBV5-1,TGCGCCAGCAGCTTGGATCGAGCGGGAGGGTTCTCCTACAATGAGCAGTTCTTC,CASSLDRAGGFSYNEQFF
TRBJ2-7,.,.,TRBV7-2,TGTGCCAGCGGGAGGCTAGCGAGTAACACCTGGGAGCAGTACTTC,CASGRLASNTWEQYF
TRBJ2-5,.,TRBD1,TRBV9,TGTGCCAGCAGCGCTAGACAGGGCGGCGAGACCCAGTACTTC,CASSARQGGETQYF
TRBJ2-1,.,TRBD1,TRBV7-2,TGTGCCAGCAGCTTCTCCGGGACAGCCTACAATGAGCAGTTCTTC,CASSFSGTAYNEQFF
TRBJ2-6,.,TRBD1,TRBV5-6,TGTGCCAGCAGCGGGACAGGGCTCCGGTCTTCTGGGGCCAACGTCCTGACTTTC,CASSGTGLRSSGANVLTF
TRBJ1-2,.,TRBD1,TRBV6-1,TGTGCCAGCAGTGAAAGGACAGGGGGGAGGAACTATGGCTACACCTTC,CASSERTGGRNYGYTF